This TCR beta chain was observed in a study of control samples from healthy donors and cancer patients. Sequencing used immunoSEQ multiplex PCR; TCRdb keeps in-frame clones, though not all of them. The top ten hold less than 25% of the sample, which has about 50,000 clones, more than 85% seen once. The source material was PBMCs. The receptor comes from a woman aged 50 to 65 with head and neck cancer.

The CDR3 nucleotides are TGCAGCGTCTCCGGGACAGGGGTCGTGAATGAGCAGTTCTTC. Translation: CSVSGTGVVNEQFF. The rearrangement uses TRBV29-1 and TRBJ2-1, with 10 bases lining up with TRBD1. V gave up 6 bases and J gave up 7 bases; unmatched junction bases: 9. The CDR3 contains 14 residues. Germline CDR1 and CDR2: SQVTM and ANQGSEA.